This T cell receptor beta chain was obtained from a study of blood T cells in healthy people across ages. The germline gives CDR1 SQVTM, CDR2 ANQGSEA. CDR3 length equals 13 residues. V lost 3 bases and J lost 5, with 13 bases in between. Total RNA, at least 5 micrograms per sample, was extracted from PBMCs. Then a second PCR, running roughly 7 to 11 cycles, was carried out with a sample-barcoded 5' primer and a J-beta primer mix. MiXCR, run by TCRdb on the 5' RACE reads, gives a single entry per CDR3 protein. This sample has nearly 800,000 distinct CDR3 sequences, with 56% found just once. This clonotype was obtained from a middle-aged man in good health. The sequenced sample consisted of blood. The chain recombines TRBV29-1 with TRBJ2-5, with D perhaps being TRBD1 or TRBD2 (6 bases each). This chain's CDR3 is CSVDGGRQETQYF. Written as DNA, the CDR3 is TGCAGCGTTGACGGGGGCAGACAGGAGACCCAGTACTTC.